This TCR beta chain was recorded in a study of T cell repertoires in cytomegalovirus infection. The overall study: Newly reported HLA-C-restricted and thoroughly characterized HLA-B-restricted CMV epitopes were employed. General observations from the study: Across the ex vivo response, the dominant clonotypes were HLA-C-restricted CMV-specific TCR beta clonotypes.

Germline CDR1 and CDR2: SGHRS and YFSETQ. The CDR3 has 14 residues. For this clonotype: Its antigen remains unknown. One junction end does not reproduce the germline sequence, and a read error may be involved.

A single record per CDR3 protein comes from TCRdb applying MiXCR to the reads. This repertoire shows approximately 65,000 distinct CDR3 sequences, 20% to 25% found once; its top ten account for about 69%. The sequence derives from a human donor in good health (CMV status not recorded). Some clones in this sample may be carry-over from other donors' samples. Source: CD8+ T cells from cultured PBMCs, taken from culture after CMV antigen stimulation. This chain uses TRBV5-1 with TRBJ1-5, with TRBD1 matching 8 bases. CDR3 nucleotides: TGTGCCAGCAGCGAGACAGGGGAGGATCAGCCCCAGCATTTT. Protein product: CASSETGEDQPQHF.